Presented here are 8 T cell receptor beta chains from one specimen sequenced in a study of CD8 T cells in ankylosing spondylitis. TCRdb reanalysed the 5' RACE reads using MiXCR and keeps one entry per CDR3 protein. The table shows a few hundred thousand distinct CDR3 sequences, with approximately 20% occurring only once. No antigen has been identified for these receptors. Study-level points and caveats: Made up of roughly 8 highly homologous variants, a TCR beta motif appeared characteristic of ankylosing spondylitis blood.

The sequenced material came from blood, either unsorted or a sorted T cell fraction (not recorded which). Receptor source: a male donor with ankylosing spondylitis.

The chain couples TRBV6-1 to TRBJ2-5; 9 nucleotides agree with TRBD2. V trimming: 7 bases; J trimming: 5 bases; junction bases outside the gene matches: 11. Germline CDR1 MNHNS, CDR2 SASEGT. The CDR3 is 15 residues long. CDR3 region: CASKRGSGRSETQYF. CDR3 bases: TGTGCCAGCAAACGAGGTAGCGGGAGATCTGAGACCCAGTACTTC.

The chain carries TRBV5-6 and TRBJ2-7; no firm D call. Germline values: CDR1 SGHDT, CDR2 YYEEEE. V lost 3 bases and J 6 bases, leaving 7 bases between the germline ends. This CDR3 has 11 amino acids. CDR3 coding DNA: TGTGCCAGCAGCTACCAGGTCGAGCAGTACTTC. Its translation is CASSYQVEQYF.

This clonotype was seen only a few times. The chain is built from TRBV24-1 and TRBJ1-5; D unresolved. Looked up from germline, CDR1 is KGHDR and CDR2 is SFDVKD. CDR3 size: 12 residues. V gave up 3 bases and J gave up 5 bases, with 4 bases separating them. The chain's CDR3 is CATSDGYQPQHF. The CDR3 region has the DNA TGTGCCACCAGTGATGGGTATCAGCCCCAGCATTTT.

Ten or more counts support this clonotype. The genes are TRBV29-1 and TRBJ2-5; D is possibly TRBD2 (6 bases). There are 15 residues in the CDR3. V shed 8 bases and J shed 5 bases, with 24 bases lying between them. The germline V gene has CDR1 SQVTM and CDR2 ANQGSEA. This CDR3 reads CSMLTLASYYETQYF. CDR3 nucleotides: TGCAGCATGTTGACCCTAGCGTCGTACTATGAGACCCAGTACTTC.

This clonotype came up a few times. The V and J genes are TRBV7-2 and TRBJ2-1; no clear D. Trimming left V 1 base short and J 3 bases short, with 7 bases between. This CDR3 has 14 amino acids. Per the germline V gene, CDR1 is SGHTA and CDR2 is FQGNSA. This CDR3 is CASSLGIVYNEQFF. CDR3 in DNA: TGTGCCAGCAGCTTAGGGATTGTCTACAATGAGCAGTTCTTC.

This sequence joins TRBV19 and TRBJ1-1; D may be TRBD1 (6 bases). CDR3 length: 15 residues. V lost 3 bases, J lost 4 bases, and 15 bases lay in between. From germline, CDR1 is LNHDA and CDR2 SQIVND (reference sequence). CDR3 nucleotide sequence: TGTGCCAGTAGTATGGCCCCAGGGGCGGGCACTGAAGCTTTCTTT. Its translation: CASSMAPGAGTEAFF.

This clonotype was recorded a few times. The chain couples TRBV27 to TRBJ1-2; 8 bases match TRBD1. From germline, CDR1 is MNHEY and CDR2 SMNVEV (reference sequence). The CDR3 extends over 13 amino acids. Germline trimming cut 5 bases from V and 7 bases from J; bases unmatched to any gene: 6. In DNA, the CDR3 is TGTGCCAGCAGTAAAACAGGGGGATCTGGCTACACCTTC. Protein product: CASSKTGGSGYTF.

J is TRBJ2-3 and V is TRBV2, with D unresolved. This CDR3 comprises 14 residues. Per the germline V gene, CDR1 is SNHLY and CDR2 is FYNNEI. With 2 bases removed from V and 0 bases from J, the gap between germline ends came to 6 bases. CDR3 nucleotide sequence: TGTGCCAGCAGTGAATCCCGAAGCACAGATACGCAGTATTTT. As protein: CASSESRSTDTQYF.